One sample yielded the 5 T cell receptor beta chains listed below, sequenced in a study of T cells after yellow fever vaccination. TCRdb recomputed calls from the 5' RACE reads with MiXCR, one row per CDR3 protein. Found here are fewer than 350,000 distinct CDR3 sequences, around 4.3% of them singletons; the top ten hold roughly a fifth. Sequenced here: PBMCs, sampled 15 days after the yellow fever booster vaccination. The source is a young man who received the YFV17D yellow fever vaccine.

The chain carries TRBV3-1 and TRBJ1-1; D is unresolved. There are 14 residues in the CDR3. Germline loops: CDR1 LGHDT, CDR2 YNNKEL (reference sequence). Between the trimmed V and J ends, which lost 4 bases and 7 bases, there was a span of 16 bases. The DNA of the CDR3 is TGTGCCAGCAGCCCTCGAGAGGCGGGGTTTGAAGCTTTCTTT. As protein: CASSPREAGFEAFF.

V is TRBV5-1 and J is TRBJ2-6; 7 bases are shared with TRBD2. The CDR3 runs to 18 residues. CDR1 is SGHRS, CDR2 YFSETQ, per germline. The junction had 11 bases not matched to a gene; V was cut back by 3 bases and J by 2 bases. Here the CDR3 reads CASSSYSGGGPGANVLTF. In nucleotides, the CDR3 is TGCGCCAGCAGCTCCTATTCGGGAGGAGGCCCTGGGGCCAACGTCCTGACTTTC.

The chain combines TRBV5-1 with TRBJ1-4, with a tentative D call TRBD1 (5 bases). V was clipped by 5 bases and J by 8 bases, with 19 bases between them. Per the germline V gene, CDR1 is SGHRS and CDR2 is YFSETQ. This CDR3 is 15 amino acids long. The CDR3 sequence: CASRRQQARGEKLFF. The DNA for the CDR3 is TGCGCCAGCAGGCGGCAACAGGCTAGGGGAGAAAAACTGTTTTTT.

Ten or more counts support this clonotype. This chain joins TRBV7-9 and TRBJ1-1, with D tentatively TRBD1 (5 bases). V was shortened by 4 bases and J by 0 bases, with 21 bases between the two germline ends. Germline-derived CDR1 and CDR2 are SEHNR and FQNEAQ (reference sequence). The length of the CDR3 is 18 residues. CDR3 amino acids: CASSSSVEQVFMNTEAFF. CDR3 bases: TGTGCCAGCAGCTCCTCGGTGGAACAGGTGTTTATGAACACTGAAGCTTTCTTT.

The count of this clonotype is one. V is TRBV30 and J is TRBJ2-1; D is undetermined. The V and J ends lost 3 bases and 6 bases respectively, with 12 bases between them. The CDR3 length is 13 residues. Germline assignment: CDR1 GTSNPN and CDR2 SVGIG (reference sequence). In DNA, the CDR3 is TGTGCCTGGAGAGGGCAAAATTCCAATGAGCAGTTCTTC. Protein: CAWRGQNSNEQFF.